This T cell receptor (beta chain) was identified in a study of Graves' ophthalmopathy and Graves' hyperthyroidism. The V gene's germline CDR1 is SQVTM and CDR2 ANQGSEA. V lost 2 bases, J lost 1 base, and 11 bases lay in between. CDR3 length equals 14 residues. RNA transcripts provided the template for amplifying TCR beta CDR3 regions. HTBI-primed RT-PCR formed the first round, and a multiplex PCR formed the second. Each CDR3 protein is one row after TCRdb ran MiXCR on the multiplex PCR reads. The data hold over a million distinct CDR3 sequences, with 35% to 40% observed a single time. In this sample, this clonotype turned up many times. Participants with hyperthyroidism, aged 18 to 65, were newly diagnosed with under 2 months' duration.

The chain joins TRBV29-1 to TRBJ1-1, with a possible D match to TRBD1 (6 bases). The specimen sequenced was peripheral blood or thyroid tissue (not recorded which). This TCR came from an adult man with Graves' hyperthyroidism. The CDR3 region has the DNA TGCAGCGTTGAACGGGGGGCGGCGAACACTGAAGCTTTCTTT. As protein: CSVERGAANTEAFF.